This TCR beta chain was sequenced during a study of technical replicates of blood from a handful of donors. Sequenced by immunoSEQ multiplex PCR; TCRdb stores in-frame clones only, minus some. The sample lists 80,000 to 95,000 clones, about 94% occurring once. The V segment lost 5 bases and the J segment 6 bases; nucleotides outside the gene matches: 3. The CDR3 is 13 amino acids. Germline V lookup: CDR1 SGHNT, CDR2 YYREEE (reference sequence). The V gene is TRBV5-4, the J gene TRBJ2-1, with 9 bases lining up with TRBD1. The clonotype was recovered from a human donor in good health. The sequencing sample was made of T cells isolated from PBMCs. CDR3 sequence reads: CASRSQGANEQFF. CDR3 DNA: TGTGCCAGCAGGTCACAGGGGGCCAATGAGCAGTTCTTC.